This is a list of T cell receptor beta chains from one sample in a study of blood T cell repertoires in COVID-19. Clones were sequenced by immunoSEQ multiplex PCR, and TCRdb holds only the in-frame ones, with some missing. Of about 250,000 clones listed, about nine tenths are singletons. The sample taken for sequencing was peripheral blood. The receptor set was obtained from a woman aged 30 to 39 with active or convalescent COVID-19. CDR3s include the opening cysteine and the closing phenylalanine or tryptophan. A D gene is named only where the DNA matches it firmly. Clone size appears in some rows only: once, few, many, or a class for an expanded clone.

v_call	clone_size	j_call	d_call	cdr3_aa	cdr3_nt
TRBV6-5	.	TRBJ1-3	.	CASSSGLTGNTIYF	TGTGCCAGCAGTTCAGGGTTGACTGGAAACACCATATATTTT
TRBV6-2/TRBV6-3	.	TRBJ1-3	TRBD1	CASSYSTGTARLDTIYF	TGTGCCAGCAGTTACTCGACCGGGACAGCCCGATTAGACACCATATATTTT
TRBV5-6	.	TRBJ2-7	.	CASSFLRRNEQYF	TGTGCCAGCAGCTTTCTACGGAGGAACGAGCAGTACTTC
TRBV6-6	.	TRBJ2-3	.	CASSSPGTDTQYF	TGTGCCAGCAGTTCCCCGGGCACAGATACGCAGTATTTT
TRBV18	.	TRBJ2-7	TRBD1	CASSPNRGYEQYF	TGTGCCAGCTCACCTAACAGGGGATACGAGCAGTACTTC
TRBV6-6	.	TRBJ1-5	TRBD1	CASRAPGQVDNQPQHF	TGTGCCAGCAGGGCTCCGGGACAGGTGGACAATCAGCCCCAGCATTTT
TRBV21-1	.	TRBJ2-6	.	CATQGALGANVLTF	TGTGCCACACAGGGGGCGCTTGGGGCCAACGTCCTGACTTTC
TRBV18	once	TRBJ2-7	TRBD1	CASSSLSGTGVSEQYF	TGTGCCAGCTCATCTCTATCCGGGACAGGGGTATCCGAGCAGTACTTC
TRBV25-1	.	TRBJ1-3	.	CATLGGGPGNTIYF	TGTGCCACCCTAGGGGGGGGCCCTGGAAACACCATATATTTT
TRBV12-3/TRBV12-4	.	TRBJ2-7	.	CASSKDTTYEQYF	TGTGCCAGCAGTAAGGACACAACCTACGAGCAGTACTTC
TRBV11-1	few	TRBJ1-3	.	CASSPRVDGNTIYF	TGTGCCAGCAGCCCGAGGGTGGACGGAAACACCATATATTTT
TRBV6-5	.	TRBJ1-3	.	CASRSSGNTIYF	TGTGCCAGCAGGAGCTCTGGAAACACCATATATTTT
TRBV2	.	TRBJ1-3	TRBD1	CATGGYSGNTIYF	TGTGCCACAGGGGGGTACTCTGGAAACACCATATATTTT
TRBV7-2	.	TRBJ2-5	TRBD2	CASSLSASGGQETQYF	TGTGCCAGCAGCTTAAGCGCTAGCGGGGGCCAAGAGACCCAGTACTTC